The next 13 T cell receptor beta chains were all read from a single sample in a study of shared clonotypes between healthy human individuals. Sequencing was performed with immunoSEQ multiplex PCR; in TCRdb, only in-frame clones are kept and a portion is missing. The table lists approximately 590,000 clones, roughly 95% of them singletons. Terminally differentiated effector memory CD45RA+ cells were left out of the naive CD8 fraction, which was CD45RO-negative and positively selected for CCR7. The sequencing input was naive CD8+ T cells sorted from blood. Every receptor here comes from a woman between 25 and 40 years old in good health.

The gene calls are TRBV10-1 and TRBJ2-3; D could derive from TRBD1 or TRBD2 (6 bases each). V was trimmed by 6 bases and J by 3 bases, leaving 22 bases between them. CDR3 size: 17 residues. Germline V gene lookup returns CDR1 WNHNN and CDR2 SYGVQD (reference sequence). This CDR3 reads CASSLGGLVSSTDTQYF. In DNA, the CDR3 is TGCGCCAGCAGCTTAGGGGGGCTAGTAAGTTCGACAGATACGCAGTATTTT.

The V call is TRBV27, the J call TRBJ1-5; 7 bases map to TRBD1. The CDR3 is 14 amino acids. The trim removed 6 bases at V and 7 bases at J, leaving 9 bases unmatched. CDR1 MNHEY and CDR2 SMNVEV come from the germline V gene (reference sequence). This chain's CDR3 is CASSADRSEQPQHF. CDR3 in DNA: TGTGCCAGCAGCGCGGACAGGAGCGAACAGCCCCAGCATTTT.

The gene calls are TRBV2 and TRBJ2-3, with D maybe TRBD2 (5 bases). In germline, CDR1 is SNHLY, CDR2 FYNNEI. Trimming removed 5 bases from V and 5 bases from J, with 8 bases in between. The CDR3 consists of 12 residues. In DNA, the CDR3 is TGTGCCAGCAGTAACGGACTAGATACGCAGTATTTT. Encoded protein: CASSNGLDTQYF.

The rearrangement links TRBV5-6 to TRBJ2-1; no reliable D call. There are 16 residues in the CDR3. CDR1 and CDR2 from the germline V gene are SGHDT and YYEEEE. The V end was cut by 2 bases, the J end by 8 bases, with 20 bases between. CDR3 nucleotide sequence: TGTGCCAGCAGCTTAAGTTTTTATTCGACGGTCGATGAGCAGTTCTTC. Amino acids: CASSLSFYSTVDEQFF. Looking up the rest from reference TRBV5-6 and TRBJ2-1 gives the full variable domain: DAGVTQSPTHLIKTRGQQVTLRCSPKSGHDTVSWYQQALGQGPQFIFQYYEEEERQRGNFPDRFSGHQFPNYSSELNVNALLLGDSALYLCASSLSFYSTVDEQFFGPGTRLTVL.

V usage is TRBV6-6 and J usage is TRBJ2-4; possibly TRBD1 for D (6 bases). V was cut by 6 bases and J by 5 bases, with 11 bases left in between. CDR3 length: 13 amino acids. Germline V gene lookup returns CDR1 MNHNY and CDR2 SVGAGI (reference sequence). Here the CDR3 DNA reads TGTGCCAGCAGGCGAGAGGGGGAAAACATTCAGTACTTC. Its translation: CASRREGENIQYF.

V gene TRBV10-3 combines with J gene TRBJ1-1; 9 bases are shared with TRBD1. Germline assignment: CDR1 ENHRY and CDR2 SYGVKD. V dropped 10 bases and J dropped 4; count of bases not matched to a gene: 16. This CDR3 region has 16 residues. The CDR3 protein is CATDPGQGIRATEAFF. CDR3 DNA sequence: TGTGCCACCGATCCGGGACAGGGAATAAGGGCCACTGAAGCTTTCTTT.

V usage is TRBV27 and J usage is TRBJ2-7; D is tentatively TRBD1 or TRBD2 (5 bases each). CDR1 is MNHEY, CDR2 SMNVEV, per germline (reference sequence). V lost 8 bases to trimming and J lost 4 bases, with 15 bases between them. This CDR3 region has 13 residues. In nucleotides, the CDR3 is TGTGCCAGCGTAAATACTGGGGGTTACGAGCAGTACTTC. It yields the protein CASVNTGGYEQYF.

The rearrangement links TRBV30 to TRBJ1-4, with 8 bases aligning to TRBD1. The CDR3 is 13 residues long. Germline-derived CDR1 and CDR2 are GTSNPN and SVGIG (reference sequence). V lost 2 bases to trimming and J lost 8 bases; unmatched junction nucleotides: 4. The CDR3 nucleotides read TGTGCCTGGAGTTGGGACAGGAACGAAAAACTGTTTTTT. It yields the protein CAWSWDRNEKLFF.

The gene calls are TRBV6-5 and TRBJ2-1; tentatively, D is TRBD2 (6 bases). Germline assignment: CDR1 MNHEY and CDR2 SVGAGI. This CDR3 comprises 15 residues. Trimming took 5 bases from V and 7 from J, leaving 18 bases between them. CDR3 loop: CASSPLAVPRNEQFF. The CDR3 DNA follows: TGTGCCAGCAGTCCGTTAGCGGTCCCACGTAATGAGCAGTTCTTC.

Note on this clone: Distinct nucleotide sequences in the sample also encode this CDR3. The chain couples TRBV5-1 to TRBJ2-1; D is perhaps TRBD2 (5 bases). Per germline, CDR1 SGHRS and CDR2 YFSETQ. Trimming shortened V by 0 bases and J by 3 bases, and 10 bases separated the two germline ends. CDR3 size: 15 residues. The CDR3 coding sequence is TGCGCCAGCAGCTTGGAAAGTAGCGTCTACAATGAGCAGTTCTTC. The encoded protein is CASSLESSVYNEQFF.

DNA of the CDR3: TGTGCCAGTAGGAGGGTACAGGGGGAGGAGACCCAGTACTTC. Amino acid sequence: CASRRVQGEETQYF. The rearrangement links TRBV19 to TRBJ2-5; 8 bases map to TRBD1. The length of the CDR3 is 14 residues. CDR1 and CDR2 (germline): LNHDA, SQIVND (reference sequence). V dropped 6 bases and J dropped 5; count of bases not matched to a gene: 8.

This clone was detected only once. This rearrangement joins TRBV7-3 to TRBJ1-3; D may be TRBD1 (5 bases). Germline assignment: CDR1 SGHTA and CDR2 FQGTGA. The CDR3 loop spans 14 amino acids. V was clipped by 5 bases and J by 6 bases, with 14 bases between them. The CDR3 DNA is TGTGCCAGCAGCCCACCGGGGGGGAAAAACACCATATATTTT. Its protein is CASSPPGGKNTIYF.

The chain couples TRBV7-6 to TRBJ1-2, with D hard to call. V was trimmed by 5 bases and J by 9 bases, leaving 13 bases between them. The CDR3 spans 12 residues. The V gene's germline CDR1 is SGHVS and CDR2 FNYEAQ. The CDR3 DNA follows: TGTGCCAGCAGCCAAGGAGGAGGGCGCTACACCTTC. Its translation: CASSQGGGRYTF.